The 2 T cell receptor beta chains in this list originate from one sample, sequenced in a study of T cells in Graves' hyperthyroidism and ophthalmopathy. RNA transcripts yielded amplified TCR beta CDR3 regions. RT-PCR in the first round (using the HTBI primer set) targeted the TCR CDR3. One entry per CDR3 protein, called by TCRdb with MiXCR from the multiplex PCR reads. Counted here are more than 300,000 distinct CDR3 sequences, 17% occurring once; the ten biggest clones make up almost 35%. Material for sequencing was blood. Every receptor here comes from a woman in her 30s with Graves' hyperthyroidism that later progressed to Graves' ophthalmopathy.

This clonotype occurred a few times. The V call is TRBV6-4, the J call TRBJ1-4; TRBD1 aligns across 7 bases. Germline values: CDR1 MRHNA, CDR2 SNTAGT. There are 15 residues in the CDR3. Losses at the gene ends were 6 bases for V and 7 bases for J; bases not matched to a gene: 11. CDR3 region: CASRPRQGAGEKLFF. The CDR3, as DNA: TGTGCCAGCAGACCTAGACAGGGCGCGGGTGAAAAACTGTTTTTT.

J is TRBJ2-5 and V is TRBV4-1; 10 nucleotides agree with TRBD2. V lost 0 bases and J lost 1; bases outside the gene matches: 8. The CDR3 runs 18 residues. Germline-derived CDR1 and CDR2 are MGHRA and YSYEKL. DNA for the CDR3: TGCGCCAGCAGCCAAGATTTTATTAGCGGGAGGACCCAAGAGACCCAGTACTTC. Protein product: CASSQDFISGRTQETQYF.